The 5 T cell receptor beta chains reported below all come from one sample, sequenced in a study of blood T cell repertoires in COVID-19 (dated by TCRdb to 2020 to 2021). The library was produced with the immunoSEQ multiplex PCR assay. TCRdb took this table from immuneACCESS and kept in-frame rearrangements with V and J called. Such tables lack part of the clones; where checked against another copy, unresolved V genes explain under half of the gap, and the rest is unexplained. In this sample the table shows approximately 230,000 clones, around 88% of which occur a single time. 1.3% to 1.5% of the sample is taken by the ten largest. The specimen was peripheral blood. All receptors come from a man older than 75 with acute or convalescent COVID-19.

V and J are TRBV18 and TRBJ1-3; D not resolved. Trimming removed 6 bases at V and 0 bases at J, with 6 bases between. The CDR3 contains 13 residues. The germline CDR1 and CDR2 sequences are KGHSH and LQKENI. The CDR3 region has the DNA TGTGCCAGCTCCAAGAGCTCTGGAAACACCATATATTTT. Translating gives CASSKSSGNTIYF.

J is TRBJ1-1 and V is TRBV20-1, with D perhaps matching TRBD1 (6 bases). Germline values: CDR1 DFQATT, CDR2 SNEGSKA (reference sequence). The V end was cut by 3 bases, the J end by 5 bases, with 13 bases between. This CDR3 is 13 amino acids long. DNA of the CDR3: TGCAGTGCTAGTCCAGGGGCTACTACTGAAGCTTTCTTT. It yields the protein CSASPGATTEAFF.

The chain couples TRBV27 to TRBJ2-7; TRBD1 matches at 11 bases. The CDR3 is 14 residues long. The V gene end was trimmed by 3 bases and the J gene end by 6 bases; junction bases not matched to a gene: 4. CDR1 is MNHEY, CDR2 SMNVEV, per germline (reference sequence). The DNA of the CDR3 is TGTGCCAGCAGTTTTAGGGACAGGGGGGGCGAGCAGTACTTC. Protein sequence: CASSFRDRGGEQYF.

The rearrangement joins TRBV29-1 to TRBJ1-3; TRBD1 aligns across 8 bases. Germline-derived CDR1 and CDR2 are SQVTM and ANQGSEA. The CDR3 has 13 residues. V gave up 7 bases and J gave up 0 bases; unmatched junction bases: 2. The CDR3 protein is CSAGGNSGNTIYF. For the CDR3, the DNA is TGCAGCGCAGGGGGCAACTCTGGAAACACCATATATTTT.

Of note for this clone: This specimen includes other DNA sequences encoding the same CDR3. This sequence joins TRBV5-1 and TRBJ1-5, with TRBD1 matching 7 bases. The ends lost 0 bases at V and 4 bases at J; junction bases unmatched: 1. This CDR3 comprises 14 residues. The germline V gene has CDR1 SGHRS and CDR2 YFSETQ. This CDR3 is CASSLAGGNQPQHF. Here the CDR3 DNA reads TGCGCCAGCAGCTTGGCAGGGGGAAATCAGCCCCAGCATTTT.